The text below deals with one T cell receptor beta chain. Its target is unknown. This sample is drawn from a study of OX40 agonist ivuxolimab in advanced cancers. Study-wide results and limits: CD4+ and CD8+ blood T cells expanded clonally by week 6 at 0.1 to 3.0 mg/kg. Low clonal expansion, among the lowest seen, marked partial responders at 0.1-3.0 mg/kg.

Measured with immunoSEQ multiplex PCR; TCRdb has only the in-frame clones, and not every one. The table records fewer than 55,000 clones, around nine tenths of them present only once. V was pared by 4 bases and J by 3 bases, with 18 bases between. From germline, CDR1 is GTSNPN and CDR2 SVGIG (reference sequence). CDR3 size: 16 residues. Blood draws occurred at baseline, cycle 4 day 1, and cycle 7 day 1. The rearrangement uses TRBV30 and TRBJ2-2; tentative D call: TRBD2 (5 bases). Sequenced here: CD4+ or CD8+ T cells sorted from blood, sampled in a trial of the OX40 agonist ivuxolimab. This receptor was obtained from an adult with an advanced solid tumor such as melanoma, head and neck, liver or kidney cancer. CDR3 in DNA: TGTGCCTGGATGCTCCCCGGCGGGCCTCACACCGGGGAGCTGTTTTTT. Its translation: CAWMLPGGPHTGELFF.